A selection of T cell receptor beta chains follows, all from one sample in a study of shared clonotypes between healthy human individuals. Clones were sequenced by immunoSEQ multiplex PCR, and TCRdb holds only the in-frame ones, with some missing. The sample contains 1,500,000 or so clones, roughly 97% of which appear only once. The sample taken for sequencing was naive CD4+ T cells sorted from blood. The origin of the receptors is a man aged 25-45 years in good health. The CDR3 runs from the conserved cysteine through the conserved F or W. D genes are given only for firm matches. Clone sizes are given selectively: once, few, many, or a class where the clone is expanded.

>NA|TRBV6-1|TRBJ2-5|NA
CASSVSQETQYF
TGTGCCAGCTCAGTTAGCCAAGAGACCCAGTACTTC
>NA|TRBV5-1|TRBJ1-1|NA
CASSFGGNSAGNTEAFF
TGCGCCAGCAGCTTTGGCGGAAACTCGGCGGGGAACACTGAAGCTTTCTTT
>NA|TRBV28|TRBJ2-7|NA
CASRPITASREPKTYEQYF
TGTGCCAGCAGGCCTATAACGGCATCGAGGGAGCCAAAGACCTACGAGCAGTACTTC
>NA|TRBV4-1|TRBJ2-7|NA
CASSQDVAGSPYEQYF
TGCGCCAGCAGCCAAGATGTGGCAGGGAGTCCCTACGAGCAGTACTTC
>NA|TRBV7-3|TRBJ2-1|NA
CASSLIGSTDWGINEQFF
TGTGCCAGCAGCTTAATAGGGTCCACCGACTGGGGGATCAATGAGCAGTTCTTC
>NA|TRBV29-1|TRBJ2-7|TRBD2
CSFRTSGSYEQYF
TGCAGCTTCCGGACTAGCGGGAGCTACGAGCAGTACTTC
>NA|TRBV19|TRBJ1-1|TRBD1
CASSQQSRGRNTEAFF
TGTGCCAGTAGCCAACAATCCAGGGGGCGGAACACTGAAGCTTTCTTT
>NA|TRBV15|TRBJ2-5|TRBD2
CATSREASGGKETQYF
TGTGCCACCAGCAGAGAGGCTAGCGGGGGGAAAGAGACCCAGTACTTC
>NA|TRBV7-9|TRBJ2-7|TRBD2
CASSLPREGHYEQYF
TGTGCCAGCAGCTTACCCCGGGAGGGCCACTACGAGCAGTACTTC
>NA|TRBV9|TRBJ1-1|NA
CASSVESGLGAFF
TGTGCCAGCAGCGTAGAGTCGGGGCTTGGAGCTTTCTTT
>once|TRBV11-2|TRBJ2-5|NA
CASSLRSGTQETQYF
TGTGCCAGCAGCTTACGCAGCGGGACACAAGAGACCCAGTACTTC
>NA|TRBV19|TRBJ2-7|NA
CASSFPRGSIYEQYF
TGTGCCAGTAGTTTTCCCAGGGGATCAATCTACGAGCAGTACTTC
>NA|TRBV5-1|TRBJ1-4|NA
CASSSGITATNEKLFF
TGCGCCAGCAGCTCAGGAATCACGGCAACTAATGAAAAACTGTTTTTT
>NA|TRBV19|TRBJ1-2|TRBD1
CASSVYRGKDYGYTF
TGTGCCAGTAGTGTGTACAGGGGAAAAGACTATGGCTACACCTTC
>NA|TRBV4-2|TRBJ2-7|TRBD1
CASSQDEDRGSLSYEQYF
TGTGCCAGCAGCCAAGATGAGGACAGGGGATCTCTCTCCTACGAGCAGTACTTC
>NA|TRBV27|TRBJ1-5|TRBD1
CASSIGQGRHQPQHF
TGTGCCAGCAGTATTGGACAGGGGAGGCATCAGCCCCAGCATTTT
>NA|TRBV5-1|TRBJ2-1|NA
CASGRGAGSYNEQFF
TGCGCCAGCGGTCGTGGGGCCGGCTCCTACAATGAGCAGTTCTTC
>NA|TRBV28|TRBJ2-7|TRBD1
CASSSGDDRGLLEQYF
TGTGCCAGCAGTTCCGGGGATGACAGGGGGCTTCTCGAGCAGTACTTC
>NA|TRBV7-8|TRBJ2-3|TRBD2
CASSSLGVGLAGMTSTDTQYF
TGTGCCAGCAGCTCACTGGGAGTCGGACTAGCGGGTATGACTAGCACAGATACGCAGTATTTT
>NA|TRBV20-1|TRBJ1-3|NA
CSASHGNTIYF
TGCAGTGCTTCCCATGGAAACACCATATATTTT
>NA|TRBV5-1|TRBJ2-7|NA
CASSLAMEGVKYF
TGCGCCAGCAGCTTGGCCATGGAGGGAGTGAAGTACTTC
>NA|TRBV18|TRBJ2-1|TRBD1
CASSLGQGASDEQFF
TGTGCCAGCTCCCTCGGACAGGGGGCGTCAGATGAGCAGTTCTTC
>NA|TRBV5-1|TRBJ2-7|NA
CASAQGLGSYEQYF
TGCGCCAGTGCACAGGGACTCGGGTCCTACGAGCAGTACTTC
>NA|TRBV19|TRBJ2-7|NA
CASSIGRDYEQYF
TGTGCCAGTAGTATCGGCAGGGACTACGAGCAGTACTTC
>NA|TRBV5-1|TRBJ2-2|NA
CASSLDLRVGSYSNTGELFF
TGCGCCAGCAGCTTGGACCTGAGGGTCGGGAGCTACTCGAACACCGGGGAGCTGTTTTTT
>NA|TRBV7-9|TRBJ2-1|NA
CASTLSGAGYNEQFF
TGTGCCAGCACCCTTTCCGGGGCCGGCTACAATGAGCAGTTCTTC
>NA|TRBV7-2|TRBJ1-5|NA
CASSLTVGLQPQHF
TGTGCCAGCAGCTTGACAGTAGGGCTTCAGCCCCAGCATTTT
>once|TRBV19|TRBJ1-5|NA
CASSIGGSLNQPQHF
TGTGCCAGTAGTATAGGTGGCAGCCTTAATCAGCCCCAGCATTTT
>NA|TRBV7-2|TRBJ2-2|NA
CASSLVIEIGITNTGELFF
TGTGCCAGCAGCTTAGTGATAGAGATCGGGATCACGAACACCGGGGAGCTGTTTTTT
>NA|TRBV20-1|TRBJ2-7|TRBD1
CSAGTGDEQYF
TGCAGTGCTGGGACAGGAGACGAGCAGTACTTC
>NA|TRBV10-2|TRBJ1-2|NA
CASSESAGNYGYTF
TGCGCCAGCAGTGAGTCGGCAGGAAACTATGGCTACACCTTC
>once|TRBV9|TRBJ2-7|TRBD2
CASSVGWGLATYEQYF
TGTGCCAGCAGCGTAGGGTGGGGACTAGCGACCTACGAGCAGTACTTC
>NA|TRBV10-3|TRBJ2-1|NA
CAISEHLPGQGNEQFF
TGTGCCATCAGTGAGCACCTACCAGGTCAAGGCAATGAGCAGTTCTTC
>NA|TRBV6-1|TRBJ1-1|NA
CASSVLTSTMNTEAFF
TGTGCCAGCAGTGTTTTGACAAGCACTATGAACACTGAAGCTTTCTTT
>NA|TRBV9|TRBJ2-1|TRBD2
CASSAGTSINEQFF
TGTGCCAGCAGCGCCGGGACTAGCATCAATGAGCAGTTCTTC
>NA|TRBV30|TRBJ2-5|NA
CAWKVQGGSETQYF
TGTGCCTGGAAAGTCCAAGGGGGTTCGGAGACCCAGTACTTC
>NA|TRBV11-2|TRBJ2-1|NA
CASSLVGLAGAVYNEQFF
TGTGCCAGCAGCTTAGTGGGACTTGCAGGGGCGGTATACAATGAGCAGTTCTTC
>NA|TRBV2|TRBJ2-7|TRBD1
CASMDRGAASHEQYF
TGTGCCAGCATGGACAGGGGGGCCGCCAGCCACGAGCAGTACTTC
>NA|TRBV7-9|TRBJ2-3|TRBD1
CASSRTGAPDTQYF
TGTGCCAGCAGCCGGACAGGGGCCCCAGATACGCAGTATTTT
>NA|TRBV6-6|TRBJ1-1|NA
CASYTSPLGTEAFF
TGTGCCAGTTACACCTCCCCGCTTGGCACTGAAGCTTTCTTT
>NA|TRBV7-2|TRBJ2-7|TRBD1
CASSLIGTAKVYEQYF
TGTGCCAGCAGCTTAATAGGGACAGCTAAGGTTTACGAGCAGTACTTC
>once|TRBV18|TRBJ2-6|NA
CASSPPNRDFGANVLTF
TGTGCCAGCTCACCACCGAACCGGGACTTCGGGGCCAACGTCCTGACTTTC
>NA|TRBV27|TRBJ2-3|TRBD2
CASSLWGLAVSTDTQYF
TGTGCCAGCAGTTTATGGGGACTAGCGGTCAGCACAGATACGCAGTATTTT
>once|TRBV9|TRBJ1-3|TRBD1
CASSVRQGLSSGNTIYF
TGTGCCAGCAGCGTTAGACAGGGCTTAAGCTCTGGAAACACCATATATTTT
>NA|TRBV27|TRBJ2-1|NA
CASSSGPPNEQFF
TGTGCCAGCAGTTCAGGACCTCCAAATGAGCAGTTCTTC
>NA|TRBV29-1|TRBJ2-4|TRBD1
CSVLTGGGKNIQYF
TGCAGCGTCCTGACAGGGGGCGGCAAAAACATTCAGTACTTC
>NA|TRBV11-2|TRBJ1-1|NA
CASSPQFSPIGTEAFF
TGTGCCAGCAGCCCTCAATTCTCACCGATAGGCACTGAAGCTTTCTTT
>NA|TRBV6-6|TRBJ2-7|TRBD2
CASKTTGTSSEQYF
TGTGCCAGCAAAACCACCGGGACTAGCTCCGAGCAGTACTTC
>NA|TRBV5-4|TRBJ2-5|NA
CASSLKGSETQYF
TGTGCCAGCAGCTTGAAGGGAAGTGAGACCCAGTACTTC
>NA|TRBV6-5|TRBJ2-2|NA
CASSYTGLYTGELFF
TGTGCCAGCAGTTACACGGGACTCTACACCGGGGAGCTGTTTTTT
>NA|TRBV27|TRBJ2-5|TRBD2
CASPTILGTSGSLGETQYF
TGTGCCAGCCCAACCATCCTGGGAACTAGCGGGAGTTTGGGAGAGACCCAGTACTTC
>NA|TRBV18|TRBJ1-4|NA
CASSPRTGTNEKLFF
TGTGCCAGCTCACCTCGGACCGGAACTAATGAAAAACTGTTTTTT
>NA|TRBV11-1|TRBJ2-7|NA
CASSLVGLYSYEQYF
TGTGCCAGCAGCTTAGTTGGGCTGTACTCCTACGAGCAGTACTTC
>NA|TRBV27|TRBJ2-1|TRBD2
CASSTRLAASYNEQFF
TGTGCCAGCAGTACCAGACTAGCAGCGTCCTACAATGAGCAGTTCTTC
>once|TRBV15|TRBJ2-3|NA
CATSKRGTMSSADTQYF
TGTGCCACCAGCAAACGTGGCACAATGAGTTCTGCTGATACGCAGTATTTT
>NA|TRBV6-6|TRBJ2-7|NA
CASSQTYEQYF
TGTGCCAGCAGCCAGACCTACGAGCAGTACTTC
>NA|TRBV9|TRBJ2-7|TRBD2
CASSVGDGRESFGQYF
TGTGCCAGCAGCGTAGGGGACGGGCGGGAGAGTTTCGGGCAGTACTTC